The 24 T cell receptor beta chains below come from one sample, sequenced in a study of OX40 agonist ivuxolimab in advanced cancers. Using immunoSEQ multiplex PCR, the repertoire was profiled, and TCRdb retains in-frame clones only, with some absent. Of tens of thousands of clones in the sample, roughly 88% were seen once. The specimen was CD4+ or CD8+ T cells sorted from blood, collected in a trial of the OX40 agonist ivuxolimab. Receptor source: an adult with an advanced solid tumor such as melanoma, head and neck, liver or kidney cancer.

The J gene is TRBJ1-1, the V gene TRBV29-1; 9 bases are shared with TRBD1. Per the germline V gene, CDR1 is SQVTM and CDR2 is ANQGSEA. Losses at the gene ends were 1 base for V and 5 bases for J; bases not matched to a gene: 8. The CDR3 has 15 residues. DNA of the CDR3: TGCAGCGTTGAAGGCCGGGACAGGGCGGGAACTGAAGCTTTCTTT. Translating it yields CSVEGRDRAGTEAFF.

The V gene is TRBV2, the J gene TRBJ2-7, with D possibly TRBD1 on 6 matching bases. The CDR3 extends over 13 amino acids. The germline V and J ends were trimmed by 8 bases and 2 bases, with 13 bases remaining between them. Germline CDR1 and CDR2: SNHLY and FYNNEI. The CDR3 here is CASYGQPTYEQYF. CDR3 in DNA: TGTGCCAGCTATGGACAGCCGACCTACGAGCAGTACTTC.

The rearrangement uses TRBV19 and TRBJ1-1; 10 positions agree with TRBD1. V dropped 4 bases and J dropped 6; count of bases not matched to a gene: 11. The germline V gene has CDR1 LNHDA and CDR2 SQIVND (reference sequence). The CDR3 has 16 residues. This chain's CDR3 is CASSTSWGQGYPEAFF. The DNA for the CDR3 is TGTGCCAGTAGTACCTCGTGGGGACAGGGGTATCCTGAAGCTTTCTTT.

The rearrangement joins TRBV19 to TRBJ2-1; D not certain. The CDR3 totals 11 residues. V gave up 4 bases and J gave up 4 bases, with 2 bases separating them. The germline gives CDR1 LNHDA, CDR2 SQIVND (reference sequence). Written as DNA, the CDR3 is TGTGCCAGTAGTACATACAATGAGCAGTTCTTC. Protein: CASSTYNEQFF.

The rearrangement links TRBV6-1 to TRBJ2-5, with D possibly TRBD2 on 5 matching bases. V was pared by 4 bases and J by 5 bases, with 11 bases between. The CDR3 is 13 residues long. Germline CDR1 reads MNHNS; CDR2 reads SASEGT. CDR3 coding DNA: TGTGCCAGCAGTGGCGACGCGGGCGAGACCCAGTACTTC. Protein: CASSGDAGETQYF.

The chain has TRBV14 and TRBJ1-2; TRBD1 matches at 9 bases. With V trimmed by 1 base and J by 4 bases, 4 bases remained unmatched. The V gene's germline CDR1 is SGHDN and CDR2 FVKESK. The CDR3 has 15 residues. CDR3 DNA sequence: TGTGCCAGCAGCCAAGTACAGGGGGCGTTCTATGGCTACACCTTC. Residues: CASSQVQGAFYGYTF.

The chain couples TRBV10-2 to TRBJ1-3, with no clear D. The CDR3 sequence is 11 residues long. Germline V gene sequence: CDR1 WSHSY, CDR2 SAAADI. Trimming took off 3 bases at V and 4 bases at J, with 1 base between the two ends. The CDR3 reads CASSDGNTIYF. The CDR3 region has the DNA TGCGCCAGCAGTGACGGAAACACCATATATTTT.

The chain links TRBV12-2 to TRBJ2-1; TRBD2 was called by the table and not checked on the DNA. TRBV12-2 is tagged as a pseudogene. The CDR3 is 20 residues long. The CDR3 DNA reads as TGTGCAAGTCGCTTAAATATTAGCGGGGGGGTTATTAGCTCCTACAATGAGCAGTTCTTC. It is translated as CASRLNISGGVISSYNEQFF.

The gene calls are TRBV19 and TRBJ1-6; D is unclear. V was cut by 5 bases and J by 7 bases, with 24 bases left in between. The CDR3 extends over 18 amino acids. Germline V gene lookup returns CDR1 LNHDA and CDR2 SQIVND (reference sequence). The CDR3 reads CASSLTPYGRLLNSPLHF. CDR3 DNA: TGTGCCAGTAGTCTCACCCCCTATGGACGGCTGCTGAATTCACCCCTCCACTTT.

The CDR3 region has the DNA TGTGCCAGCAGCTACGGTGGGTTACAGGACTATGGCTACACCTTC. Its protein product is CASSYGGLQDYGYTF. V usage is TRBV7-9 and J usage is TRBJ1-2, with D perhaps matching TRBD1 (5 bases). This CDR3 comprises 15 residues. V was pared by 4 bases and J by 3 bases, with 15 bases between. Germline V gene sequence: CDR1 SEHNR, CDR2 FQNEAQ (reference sequence).

The rearrangement joins TRBV19 to TRBJ2-7; 8 bases match TRBD1. Losses at the gene ends were 8 bases for V and 0 bases for J; bases not matched to a gene: 6. The length of the CDR3 is 14 residues. Germline CDR1 reads LNHDA; CDR2 reads SQIVND (reference sequence). CDR3 sequence (DNA): TGTGCCAGTCAATCCGGGACAGGCTCCTACGAGCAGTACTTC. Translating it yields CASQSGTGSYEQYF.

CDR3 amino acids: CASSPRDSGTSGSWTDTQYF. Written as DNA, the CDR3 is TGTGCCAGCTCACCACGCGATTCCGGGACTAGCGGGAGTTGGACAGATACGCAGTATTTT. V and J are TRBV18 and TRBJ2-3; TRBD2 matches at 14 bases. Germline CDR1 is KGHSH and CDR2 is LQKENI. The V segment lost 1 base and the J segment 3 bases; nucleotides outside the gene matches: 12. CDR3 length equals 20 residues.

Worth noting for this clone: A much larger clone lies a single base off, so this may be a read error. This same CDR3 is encoded by further DNA sequences in the sample. The chain carries TRBV9 and TRBJ2-7, with 9 nucleotides matching TRBD1. The CDR3 is 14 amino acids. Germline V gene data show CDR1 as SGDLS and CDR2 as YYNGEE. After removal of 0 bases from V and 3 bases from J, the junction contained 1 base not matched to a gene. CDR3 residues: CASSVGTGDYEQYF. Written as DNA, the CDR3 is TGTGCCAGCAGCGTAGGGACAGGGGACTACGAGCAGTACTTC.

The V call is TRBV21-1, the J call TRBJ2-6. TRBV21-1 is a listed pseudogene. The CDR3 contains 17 residues. The CDR3 bases are TGTGCCAGCAGACCGATTAGGGCGTGCGACGGGGCCAACGTCCTGACTTTC. This codes for CASRPIRACDGANVLTF.

J is TRBJ1-3 and V is TRBV5-6; 7 bases are shared with TRBD1. The CDR3 loop spans 14 amino acids. The V and J ends lost 0 bases and 7 bases, in that order; junction bases with no gene match: 4. CDR1 is SGHDT, CDR2 YYEEEE, per germline. The CDR3 spells CASSLGDSFNTIYF. In DNA form, the CDR3 reads TGTGCCAGCAGCTTGGGGGACAGTTTCAACACCATATATTTT.

The rearrangement joins TRBV28 to TRBJ1-1; D not certain. The CDR3 length is 14 residues. In germline, CDR1 is MDHEN, CDR2 SYDVKM. The V and J ends lost 6 bases and 7 bases respectively, with 18 bases between them. The CDR3 sequence is CASREVIRPDEAFF. The CDR3, as DNA: TGTGCCAGCAGGGAAGTCATTCGACCTGATGAAGCTTTCTTT.

This clone was detected once. V gene TRBV5-4 combines with J gene TRBJ2-2; 8 bases fit TRBD2. Trimming cost V 3 bases and J 5 bases; bases outside gene matches: 6. The CDR3 is 15 residues long. From germline, CDR1 is SGHNT and CDR2 YYREEE (reference sequence). The CDR3 spells CASSYSGKGTGELFF. The CDR3 bases are TGTGCCAGCAGCTATAGCGGGAAAGGAACCGGGGAGCTGTTTTTT.

The V gene is TRBV6-5, the J gene TRBJ1-5; TRBD1 agrees at 8 bases. Trimming at V came to 7 bases and at J to 5 bases, leaving 4 bases not matched to a gene. This CDR3 has 13 residues. Germline loops: CDR1 MNHEY, CDR2 SVGAGI. This chain's CDR3 is CASMQGADQPQHF. CDR3 DNA: TGTGCCAGCATGCAGGGGGCGGATCAGCCCCAGCATTTT.

This sequence joins TRBV29-1 and TRBJ1-4; D might be TRBD1 (6 bases). CDR3 length equals 13 residues. Trimming removed 5 bases from V and 0 bases from J, with 7 bases in between. Germline assignment: CDR1 SQVTM and CDR2 ANQGSEA. Here the CDR3 reads CSVRTATNEKLFF. The DNA for the CDR3 is TGCAGCGTTCGGACAGCAACTAATGAAAAACTGTTTTTT.

The V gene is TRBV7-9, the J gene TRBJ2-3, with TRBD1 matching over 9 bases. V lost 6 bases to trimming and J lost 2 bases; unmatched junction nucleotides: 15. Germline values: CDR1 SEHNR, CDR2 FQNEAQ (reference sequence). CDR3 length equals 18 residues. The CDR3 loop is CASSRTLGGQGVTDTQYF. The CDR3 nucleotides read TGTGCCAGCAGTAGGACGTTGGGGGGACAGGGAGTCACAGATACGCAGTATTTT.

The table lists this clone with a few counts. The sample contains more than one DNA sequence encoding this CDR3. This rearrangement joins TRBV9 to TRBJ1-2; 8 bases match TRBD1. V lost 2 bases to trimming and J lost 4 bases; unmatched junction nucleotides: 19. CDR3 size: 19 residues. Germline V gene lookup returns CDR1 SGDLS and CDR2 YYNGEE. The CDR3 loop is CASSVDYQRQGLVSYGYTF. CDR3 sequence (DNA): TGTGCCAGCAGCGTCGACTATCAAAGACAGGGGTTGGTGAGCTATGGCTACACCTTC.

The chain couples TRBV7-2 to TRBJ1-2, with a weak D call TRBD1 (5 bases). The CDR3 has 17 residues. The germline V and J ends were trimmed by 5 bases and 0 bases, with 19 bases remaining between them. CDR1 and CDR2 (germline): SGHTA, FQGNSA. CDR3 nucleotide sequence: TGTGCCAGCAGCCTCCCGAGCCCGACAGAAGCTAACTATGGCTACACCTTC. Its translation: CASSLPSPTEANYGYTF.

The chain recombines TRBV25-1 with TRBJ2-7, with unresolved D. The germline V gene has CDR1 MGHDK and CDR2 SYGVNS. The CDR3 loop spans 14 amino acids. Trimming shortened V by 4 bases and J by 2 bases, and 12 bases separated the two germline ends. In DNA form, the CDR3 reads TGTGCCAGCAGTGGAGTCTGGCCTCCCTACGAGCAGTACTTC. This encodes CASSGVWPPYEQYF.

This chain uses TRBV27 with TRBJ2-7; D possibly uses TRBD1 or TRBD2 (5 bases each). V shed 6 bases and J shed 2 bases, with 17 bases lying between them. The CDR3 consists of 15 residues. From germline, CDR1 is MNHEY and CDR2 SMNVEV (reference sequence). CDR3 loop: CASSLGLGTTYEQYF. As DNA, the CDR3 is TGTGCCAGCAGCCTGGGTTTGGGGACCACCTACGAGCAGTACTTC.